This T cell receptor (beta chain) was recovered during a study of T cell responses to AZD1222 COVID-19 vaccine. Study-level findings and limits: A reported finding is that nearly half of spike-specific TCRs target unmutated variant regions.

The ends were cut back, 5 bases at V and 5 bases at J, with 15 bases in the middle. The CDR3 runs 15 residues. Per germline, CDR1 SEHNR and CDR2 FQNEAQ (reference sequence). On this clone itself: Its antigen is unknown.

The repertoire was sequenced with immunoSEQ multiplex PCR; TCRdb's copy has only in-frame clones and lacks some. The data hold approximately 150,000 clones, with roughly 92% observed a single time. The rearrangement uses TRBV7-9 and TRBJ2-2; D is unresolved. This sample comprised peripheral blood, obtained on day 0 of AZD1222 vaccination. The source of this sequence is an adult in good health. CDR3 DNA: TGTGCCAGCAGCCTGACCTACAGTGCGACCGGGGAGCTGTTTTTT. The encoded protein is CASSLTYSATGELFF.